The 6 T cell receptor beta chains reported below all come from one sample, sequenced in a study of blood T cell repertoires in COVID-19. Some clones are missing from TCRdb's copy, which holds only in-frame ones; the method was immunoSEQ multiplex PCR. The table includes some 380,000 clones, roughly 90% detected once. Sequencing was carried out using peripheral blood. The receptors stem from a man aged 18 to 29 with active or convalescent COVID-19.

CDR3 bases: TGTGCCAGCAGTTGGACCGGGACTAGTATCTACAATGAGCAGTTCTTC. This gives the protein CASSWTGTSIYNEQFF. The V and J genes are TRBV27 and TRBJ2-1, with 8 nucleotides matching TRBD2. In germline, CDR1 is MNHEY, CDR2 SMNVEV (reference sequence). With 4 bases clipped from V and 3 bases from J, the junction kept 8 bases outside the gene matches. The CDR3 contains 16 residues.

The chain links TRBV7-2 to TRBJ2-1; D is perhaps TRBD2 (7 bases). The CDR3 runs 18 residues. Germline V CDR1 and CDR2: SGHTA, FQGNSA. V lost 1 base and J lost 5, with 21 bases in between. Written as DNA, the CDR3 is TGTGCCAGCAGCTTAGTAATTGCGGGGGCTCCCCTTGACAATGAGCAGTTCTTC. This encodes CASSLVIAGAPLDNEQFF.

The V call is TRBV6-6, the J call TRBJ1-2, with D perhaps matching TRBD1 (6 bases). V lost 8 bases and J lost 7, with 14 bases in between. This CDR3 contains 12 residues. The germline CDR1 and CDR2 sequences are MNHNY and SVGAGI (reference sequence). CDR3 in DNA: TGTGCCAGCCTCGGGGCAGGGGTTGGCTACACCTTC. Translation gives CASLGAGVGYTF.

This clone was detected only once. This rearrangement joins TRBV28 to TRBJ2-7; 10 bases agree with TRBD1. Germline assignment: CDR1 MDHEN and CDR2 SYDVKM. The CDR3 is 14 amino acids. V gave up 7 bases and J gave up 3 bases; unmatched junction bases: 6. In DNA, the CDR3 is TGTGCCAGCACCCATGGACAGGGGGGCTACGAGCAGTACTTC. Protein sequence: CASTHGQGGYEQYF.

The chain combines TRBV28 with TRBJ2-7, with TRBD2 matching 11 bases. Germline loops: CDR1 MDHEN, CDR2 SYDVKM. There are 14 residues in the CDR3. J was trimmed by 4 bases and V by 4 bases; bases with no gene match: 3. The CDR3 DNA follows: TGTGCCAGCAGTTCTCGACTAGCGGGATACGAGCAGTACTTC. Its protein product is CASSSRLAGYEQYF.

In regard to this clone: This sample also contains other DNA sequences that code for the same CDR3. This chain links TRBV24-1 with TRBJ2-7; 9 bases match TRBD1. Germline V gene lookup returns CDR1 KGHDR and CDR2 SFDVKD. Germline trimming cut 4 bases from V and 1 base from J; bases unmatched to any gene: 4. The CDR3 contains 15 residues. This CDR3 is CATSDTGTGSYEQYF. In nucleotides, the CDR3 is TGTGCCACCAGTGACACCGGGACAGGGTCCTACGAGCAGTACTTC.